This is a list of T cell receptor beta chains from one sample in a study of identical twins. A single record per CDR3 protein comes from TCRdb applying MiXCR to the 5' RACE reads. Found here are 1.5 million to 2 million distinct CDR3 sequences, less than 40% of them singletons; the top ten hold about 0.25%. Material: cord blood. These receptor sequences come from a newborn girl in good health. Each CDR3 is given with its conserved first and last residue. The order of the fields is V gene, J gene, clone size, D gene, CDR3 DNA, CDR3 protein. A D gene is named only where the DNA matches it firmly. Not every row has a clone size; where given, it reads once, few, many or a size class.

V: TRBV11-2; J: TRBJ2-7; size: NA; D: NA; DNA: TGTGCCAGCAGCCCCGGCCCTGTAAGCTCCTACGAGCAGTACTTC; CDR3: CASSPGPVSSYEQYF
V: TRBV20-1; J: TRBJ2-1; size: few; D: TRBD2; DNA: TGCAGTGCTAGGAGGGCTAGCGGGAATGGTGAGCAGTTCTTC; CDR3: CSARRASGNGEQFF
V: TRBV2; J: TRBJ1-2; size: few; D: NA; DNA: TGTGCCAGCAGTGAAGCGCTTTCGGGGCTGGGCTACACCTTC; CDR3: CASSEALSGLGYTF
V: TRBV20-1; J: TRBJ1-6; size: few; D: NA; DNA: TGCAGTGCTAGAGAACCGATGGGCAGAAGTAATTCACCCCTCCACTTT; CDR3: CSAREPMGRSNSPLHF
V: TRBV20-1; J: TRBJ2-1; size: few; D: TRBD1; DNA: TGCAGTGCTGGGACAGGGCGTGAGCAGTTCTTC; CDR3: CSAGTGREQFF
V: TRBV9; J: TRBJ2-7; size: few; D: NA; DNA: TGTGCCAGCAGCGTAGGAGGGCAGAACGACGAGCAGTACTTC; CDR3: CASSVGGQNDEQYF
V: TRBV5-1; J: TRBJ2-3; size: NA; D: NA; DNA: TGCGCCAGCAGCTTGGCCACCACTAGAAAGGGGGATACGCAGTATTTT; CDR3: CASSLATTRKGDTQYF
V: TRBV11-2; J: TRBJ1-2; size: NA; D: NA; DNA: TGTGCCAGCTTTGACCTTCCCAGGGGACCTAACTATGGCTACACCTTC; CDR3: CASFDLPRGPNYGYTF
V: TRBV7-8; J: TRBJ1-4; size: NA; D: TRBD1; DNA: TGTGCCAGCAGCCCCCGGGACAGCCTGAATGAAAAACTGTTTTTT; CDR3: CASSPRDSLNEKLFF
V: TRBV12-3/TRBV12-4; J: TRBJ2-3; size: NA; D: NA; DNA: TGTGCCAGCAGTTTAAACGTAGGAGGCACAGATACGCAGTATTTC; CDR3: CASSLNVGGTDTQYF
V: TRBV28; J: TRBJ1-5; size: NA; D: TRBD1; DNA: TGTGCCAGCAGTCTCGGGACAGCGGGTGGGCCCCAGCATTTT; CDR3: CASSLGTAGGPQHF
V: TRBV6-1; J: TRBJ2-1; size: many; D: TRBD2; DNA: TGTGCCAGCAGTGTAGCGGGCCTCTACAATGAGCAGTTCTTC; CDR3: CASSVAGLYNEQFF
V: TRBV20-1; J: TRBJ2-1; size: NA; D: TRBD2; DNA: TGCAGTGCCCCCGCAGCGGGGCCCCTCTACAATGAGCAGTTCTTC; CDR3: CSAPAAGPLYNEQFF
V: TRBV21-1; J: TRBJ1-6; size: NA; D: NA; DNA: TGTGCCAGCAGCAAGCCTAAGAGGACATTTAATTCACCCCTCCACTTT; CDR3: CASSKPKRTFNSPLHF
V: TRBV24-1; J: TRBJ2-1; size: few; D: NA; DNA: TGTGCCACCAGTGTGGGGGGGCTAGCGGATTACAATGAGCAGTTCTTC; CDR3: CATSVGGLADYNEQFF
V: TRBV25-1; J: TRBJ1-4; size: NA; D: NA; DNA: TGTGCCAGCAGTGACGGCAGGGTCGGTGAAAAACTGTTTTTT; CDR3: CASSDGRVGEKLFF
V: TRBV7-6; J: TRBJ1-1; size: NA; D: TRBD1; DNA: TGTGCCAGCAGCTTAGGCGACAGGGGGCGAATCTCTGAAGCTTTCTTT; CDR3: CASSLGDRGRISEAFF
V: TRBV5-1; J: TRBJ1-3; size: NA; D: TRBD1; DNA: TGCGCCAGCAGCTTGGATGGGACAGGGAGAAACACCATATATTTT; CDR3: CASSLDGTGRNTIYF
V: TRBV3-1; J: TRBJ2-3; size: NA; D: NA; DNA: TGTGCCAGCAGCCCTCGGGGAGGTGCGCAGTATTTT; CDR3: CASSPRGGAQYF
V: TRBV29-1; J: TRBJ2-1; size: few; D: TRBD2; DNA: TGCACCACTGAGGGCGGGAGAGGACACAATGAGCAGTTCTTC; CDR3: CTTEGGRGHNEQFF